The rows below give T cell receptor beta chains drawn from one sample of a study of blood T cell repertoires in COVID-19. Using immunoSEQ multiplex PCR, the repertoire was profiled, and TCRdb retains in-frame clones only, with some absent. The data contain fewer than 300,000 clones, roughly 85% of them seen just once; the ten biggest clones take up about 5%. The material sequenced was PBMCs or T cells enriched from blood (not recorded which). The source of these receptors is a middle-aged man who had been exposed to COVID-19. Each CDR3 is given with its conserved first and last residue. The order of the fields is V gene, clone size, D gene, J gene, CDR3 protein, CDR3 DNA. A D gene is named only where the DNA matches it firmly. Size is omitted from some rows. Given values are once, few, many or a class for expanded clones.

TRBV4-1	-	-	TRBJ1-1	CASSQAGERAFF	TGCGCCAGCAGCCAAGCGGGGGAACGGGCTTTCTTT
TRBV27	-	TRBD1	TRBJ1-5	CASSWTGWNQPQHF	TGTGCCAGCAGTTGGACAGGGTGGAATCAGCCCCAGCATTTT
TRBV27	once	-	TRBJ1-4	CASTRTPQATEKLFF	TGTGCCAGCACCCGAACGCCGCAGGCGACCGAAAAACTGTTTTTT
TRBV7-9	-	TRBD1	TRBJ2-7	CASSRTGYEQYF	TGTGCCAGCAGCCGGACAGGGTACGAGCAGTACTTC
TRBV30	-	-	TRBJ1-1	CAWFRVEAFF	TGTGCCTGGTTCCGGGTTGAAGCTTTCTTT
TRBV7-2	-	-	TRBJ1-2	CASSPSPGSQLGGYTF	TGTGCCAGCAGCCCTTCCCCAGGGTCGCAGCTGGGAGGCTACACCTTC
TRBV29-1	few	-	TRBJ1-1	CSVVQGGVAFF	TGCAGCGTTGTCCAGGGAGGGGTAGCTTTCTTT
TRBV19	-	-	TRBJ2-1	CASIPPPGRSSYNEQFF	TGTGCCAGTATCCCCCCCCCGGGGAGAAGCTCCTACAATGAGCAGTTCTTC
TRBV10-1	-	-	TRBJ2-2	CASTPTGSGTGELFF	TGCGCCAGCACCCCCACAGGGTCCGGGACCGGGGAGCTGTTTTTT
TRBV6-1	-	-	TRBJ1-5	CASSEEGVQPQHF	TGTGCCAGCAGTGAAGAGGGGGTCCAGCCCCAGCATTTT
TRBV28	few	-	TRBJ2-1	CASSPRGEYEQFF	TGTGCCAGCAGTCCACGGGGAGAGTATGAGCAGTTCTTC
TRBV7-9	-	TRBD1	TRBJ2-7	CASSSSYLGQGFEQYF	TGTGCCAGCAGCAGTTCGTACTTGGGACAGGGGTTCGAGCAGTACTTC
TRBV30	-	-	TRBJ1-1	CAWSGAGVTEAFF	TGTGCCTGGAGTGGGGCAGGGGTAACTGAAGCTTTCTTT
TRBV5-1	-	-	TRBJ2-3	CASSLYGGRNTDTQYF	TGCGCCAGCAGCCTCTATGGTGGGAGGAACACAGATACGCAGTATTTT
TRBV11-2	-	TRBD2	TRBJ2-7	CASSSQILAGVAYEQYF	TGTGCCAGCAGCTCCCAAATTCTAGCGGGAGTTGCCTACGAGCAGTACTTC